The TCR beta chain described here comes from a study of cytomegalovirus exposure and HLA in healthy donors. Study background: Membership in the Caucasian-associated ancestry cluster was found for about 84% of 350 to 450 genotyped donors. General observations from the study: Rates of TCR association differed by HLA locus in a later analysis, with DRB1 highest and HLA-C lowest. With later analysis, a missense DCLRE1C variant became linked to TCR beta V- and J-gene trimming. Per a later analysis, HLA-associated TCR beta chains showed more clonal expansion than other, equally common TCR beta chains.

The CDR3 has 12 residues. V lost 2 bases, J lost 4 bases, and 5 bases lay in between. In germline, CDR1 is LGHNT, CDR2 FRNRAP. Comment on this clone: As yet, its antigen is unknown.

The PCR had 60 Vbeta and 13 Jbeta primers. Sequenced by immunoSEQ multiplex PCR; TCRdb stores in-frame clones only, minus some. The sample lists some 180,000 clones, 65% to 85% occurring once. The sequenced sample consisted of PBMCs. The TCR was taken from a female donor in good health and CMV-seronegative. The rearrangement uses TRBV12-5 and TRBJ1-2; no clear D. The CDR3 coding sequence is TGTGCTAGTGGTTTGACTGGCTATGGCTACACCTTC. Its translation is CASGLTGYGYTF.